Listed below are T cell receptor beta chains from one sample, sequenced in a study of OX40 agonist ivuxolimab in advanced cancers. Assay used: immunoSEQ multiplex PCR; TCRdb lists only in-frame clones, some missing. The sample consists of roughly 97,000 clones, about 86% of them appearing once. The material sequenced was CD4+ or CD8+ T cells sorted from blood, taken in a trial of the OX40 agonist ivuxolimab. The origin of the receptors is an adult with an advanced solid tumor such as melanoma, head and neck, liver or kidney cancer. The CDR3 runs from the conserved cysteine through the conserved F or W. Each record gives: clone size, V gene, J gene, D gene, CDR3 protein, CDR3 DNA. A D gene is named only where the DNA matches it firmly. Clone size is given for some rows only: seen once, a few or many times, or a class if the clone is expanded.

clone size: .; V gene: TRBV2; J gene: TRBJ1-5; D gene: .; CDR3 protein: CASSEGQNSNQPQHF; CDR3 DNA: TGTGCCAGCAGTGAAGGACAGAATAGCAATCAGCCCCAGCATTTT
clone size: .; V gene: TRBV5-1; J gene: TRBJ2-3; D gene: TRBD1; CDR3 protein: CASSLGDREIDTQYF; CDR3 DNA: TGCGCCAGCAGCTTGGGAGACAGGGAGATAGATACGCAGTATTTT
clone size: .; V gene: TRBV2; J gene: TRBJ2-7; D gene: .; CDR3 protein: CASSKPDSYEQYF; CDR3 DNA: TGTGCCAGCTCCAAACCGGACTCCTACGAGCAGTACTTC
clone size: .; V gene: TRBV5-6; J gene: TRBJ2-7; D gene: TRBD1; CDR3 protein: CASSSGPRGRGLYEQYF; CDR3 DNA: TGTGCCAGCAGCTCGGGTCCCAGGGGGCGAGGTCTATACGAGCAGTACTTC
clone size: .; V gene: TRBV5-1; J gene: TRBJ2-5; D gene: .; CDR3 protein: CASSLEAQETQYF; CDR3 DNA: TGCGCCAGCAGCTTGGAGGCTCAAGAGACCCAGTACTTC
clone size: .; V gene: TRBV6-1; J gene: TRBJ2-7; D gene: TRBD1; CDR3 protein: CASSVVGTGGYEQYF; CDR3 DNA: TGTGCCAGCAGTGTAGTAGGGACAGGGGGGTACGAGCAGTACTTC
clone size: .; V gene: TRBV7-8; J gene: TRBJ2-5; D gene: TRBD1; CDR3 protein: CASSLWTGAAQETQYF; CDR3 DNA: TGTGCCAGCAGCTTATGGACAGGGGCAGCCCAAGAGACCCAGTACTTC
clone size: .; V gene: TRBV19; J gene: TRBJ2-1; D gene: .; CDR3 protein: CASSTNPYNEQFF; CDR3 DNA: TGTGCCAGTAGTACAAACCCCTACAATGAGCAGTTCTTC
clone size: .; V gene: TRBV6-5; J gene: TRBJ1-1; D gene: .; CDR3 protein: CASSSRQEAFF; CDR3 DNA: TGTGCCAGCAGTTCTCGACAGGAAGCTTTCTTT
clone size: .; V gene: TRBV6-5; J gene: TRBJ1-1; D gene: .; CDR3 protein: CASSYGGLADTEAFF; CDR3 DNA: TGTGCCAGCAGTTACGGGGGCCTTGCCGACACTGAAGCTTTCTTT
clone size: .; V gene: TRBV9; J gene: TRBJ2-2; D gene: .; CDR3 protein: CASSPLPGPQGELFF; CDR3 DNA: TGTGCCAGCAGCCCGTTACCCGGGCCCCAGGGGGAGCTGTTTTTT
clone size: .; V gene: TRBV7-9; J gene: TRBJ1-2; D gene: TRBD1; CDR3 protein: CASSQGQGAVGYTF; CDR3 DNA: TGTGCCAGCAGCCAAGGACAGGGGGCGGTTGGCTACACCTTC
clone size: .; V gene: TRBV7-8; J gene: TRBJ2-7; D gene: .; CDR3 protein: CASSWTVGAYEQYF; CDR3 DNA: TGTGCCAGCAGCTGGACAGTCGGGGCCTACGAGCAGTACTTC
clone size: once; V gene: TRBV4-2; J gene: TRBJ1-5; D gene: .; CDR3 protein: CASSLYLIGNQPQHF; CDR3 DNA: TGTGCCAGCAGTCTTTACTTGATAGGCAATCAGCCCCAGCATTTT
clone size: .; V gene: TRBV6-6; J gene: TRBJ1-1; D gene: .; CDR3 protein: CASSPQGGGNTEAFF; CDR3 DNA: TGTGCCAGCAGCCCCCAGGGAGGGGGGAACACTGAAGCTTTCTTT
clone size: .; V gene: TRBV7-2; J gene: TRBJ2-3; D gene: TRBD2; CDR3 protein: CASSPVSGVSTDTQYF; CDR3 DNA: TGTGCCAGCAGCCCAGTTAGCGGGGTGAGCACAGATACGCAGTATTTT
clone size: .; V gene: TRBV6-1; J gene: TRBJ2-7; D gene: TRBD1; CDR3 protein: CASSDLWTGLSYEQYF; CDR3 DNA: TGTGCCAGCAGTGACCTATGGACAGGGCTCTCCTACGAGCAGTACTTC
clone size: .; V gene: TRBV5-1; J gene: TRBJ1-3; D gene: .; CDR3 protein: CASSGGTQGNTIYF; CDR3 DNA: TGCGCCAGCAGCGGAGGGACTCAGGGAAACACCATATATTTT
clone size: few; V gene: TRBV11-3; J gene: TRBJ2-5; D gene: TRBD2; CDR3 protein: CASSSRLAGGRETQYF; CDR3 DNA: TGTGCCAGCAGCTCCAGACTAGCGGGGGGGCGGGAGACCCAGTACTTC
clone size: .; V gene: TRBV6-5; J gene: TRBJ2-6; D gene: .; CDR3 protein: CASSSRWRVLTF; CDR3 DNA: TGTGCCAGCAGTTCTCGCTGGCGCGTCCTGACTTTC
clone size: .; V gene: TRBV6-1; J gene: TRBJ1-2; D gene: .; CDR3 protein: CASSDIYSGFAYGYTF; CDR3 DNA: TGTGCCAGCAGTGATATTTATTCGGGGTTCGCCTATGGCTACACCTTC
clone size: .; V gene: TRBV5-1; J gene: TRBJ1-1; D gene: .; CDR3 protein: CASSLMGGETEAFF; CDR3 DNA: TGCGCCAGCAGCTTGATGGGGGGCGAAACTGAAGCTTTCTTT
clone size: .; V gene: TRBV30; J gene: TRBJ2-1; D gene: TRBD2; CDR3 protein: CAWSSGLAGLNEQFF; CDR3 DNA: TGTGCCTGGAGTTCAGGACTAGCAGGGCTGAATGAGCAGTTCTTC
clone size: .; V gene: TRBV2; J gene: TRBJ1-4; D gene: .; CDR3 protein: CASIVASTGYNEKLFF; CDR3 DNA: TGTGCCAGCATTGTGGCCTCGACAGGATATAATGAAAAACTGTTTTTT
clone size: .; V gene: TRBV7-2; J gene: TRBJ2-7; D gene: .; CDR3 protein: CASSGYGEEQYF; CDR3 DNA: TGTGCCAGCAGCGGCTATGGCGAGGAGCAGTACTTC
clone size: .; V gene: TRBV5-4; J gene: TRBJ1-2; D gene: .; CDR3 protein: CASSLTVTAANYGYTF; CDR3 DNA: TGTGCCAGCAGCTTAACGGTGACGGCGGCTAACTATGGCTACACCTTC
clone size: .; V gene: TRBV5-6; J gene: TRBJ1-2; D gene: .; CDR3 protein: CASSLVIGGGYGYTF; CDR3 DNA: TGTGCCAGCAGCTTGGTGATAGGGGGAGGCTATGGCTACACCTTC
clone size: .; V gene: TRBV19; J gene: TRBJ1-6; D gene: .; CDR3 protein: CASSHREYSPLHF; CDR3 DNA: TGTGCCAGTAGTCACAGGGAATATTCACCCCTCCACTTT
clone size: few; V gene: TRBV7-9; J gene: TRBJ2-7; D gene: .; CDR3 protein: CASSQTWGDEQYF; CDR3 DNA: TGTGCCAGCAGCCAAACATGGGGCGACGAGCAGTACTTC
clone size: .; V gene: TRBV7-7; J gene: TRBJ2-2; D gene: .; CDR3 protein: CASSLEAGTNTGELFF; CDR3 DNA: TGTGCTAGCAGCTTAGAGGCCGGTACGAACACCGGGGAGCTGTTTTTT
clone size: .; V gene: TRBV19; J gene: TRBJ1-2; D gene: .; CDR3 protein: CASSNKGSGAYGYTF; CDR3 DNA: TGTGCCAGTAGTAATAAAGGGTCCGGGGCCTATGGCTACACCTTC
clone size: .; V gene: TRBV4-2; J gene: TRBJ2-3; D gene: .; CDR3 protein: CASSQDPGADTQYF; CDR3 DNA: TGTGCCAGCAGCCAAGATCCGGGGGCAGATACGCAGTATTTT
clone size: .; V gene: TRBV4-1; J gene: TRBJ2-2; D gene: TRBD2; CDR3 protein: CASRSSLGDYYTGELFF; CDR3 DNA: TGCGCCAGCAGATCGTCCCTCGGGGACTATTACACCGGGGAGCTGTTTTTT
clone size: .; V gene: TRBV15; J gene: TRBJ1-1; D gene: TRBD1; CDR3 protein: CATSRYQLTGGASTEAFF; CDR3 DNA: TGTGCCACCAGCAGGTACCAATTGACAGGGGGCGCATCTACTGAAGCTTTCTTT
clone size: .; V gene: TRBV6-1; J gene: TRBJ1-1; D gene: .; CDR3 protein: CASRPQGVKAFF; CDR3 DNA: TGTGCCAGCAGACCTCAGGGAGTTAAAGCTTTCTTT
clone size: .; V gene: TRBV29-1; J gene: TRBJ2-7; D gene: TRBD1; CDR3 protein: CSVWDRGKYEQYF; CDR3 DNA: TGCAGCGTCTGGGACAGGGGAAAGTACGAGCAGTACTTC
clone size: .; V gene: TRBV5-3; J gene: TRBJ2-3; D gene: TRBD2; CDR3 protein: CARRFPGLAGTDTQYF; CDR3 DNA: TGTGCCAGAAGATTTCCGGGACTAGCGGGCACAGATACGCAGTATTTT
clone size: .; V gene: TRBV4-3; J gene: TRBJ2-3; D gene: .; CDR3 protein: CASSQRDSTDTQYF; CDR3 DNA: TGCGCCAGCAGCCAGCGGGATTCCACAGATACGCAGTATTTT
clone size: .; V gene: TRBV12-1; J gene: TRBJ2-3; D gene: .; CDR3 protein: CASSSRFGVVSSTDTQYF; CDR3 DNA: TGTGCCAGCAGCTCGCGCTTTGGCGTGGTGTCTAGCACAGATACGCAGTATTTT
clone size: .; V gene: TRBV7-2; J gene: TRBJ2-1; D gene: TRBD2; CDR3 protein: CASSLTYGLAGSNEQFF; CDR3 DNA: TGTGCCAGCAGCTTAACCTACGGACTAGCGGGAAGTAATGAGCAGTTCTTC
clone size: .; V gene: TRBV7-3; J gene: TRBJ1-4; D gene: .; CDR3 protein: CASSQHYSATNEKLFF; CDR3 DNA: TGTGCCAGCAGCCAGCATTACAGCGCAACTAATGAAAAACTGTTTTTT
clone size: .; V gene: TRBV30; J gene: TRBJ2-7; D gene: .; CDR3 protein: CAWRRSGTAGYEQYF; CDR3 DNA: TGTGCCTGGAGGCGGTCCGGGACGGCCGGCTACGAGCAGTACTTC
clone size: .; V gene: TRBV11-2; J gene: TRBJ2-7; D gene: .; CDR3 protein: CASSLTYRDYEQYF; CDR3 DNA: TGTGCCAGCAGCTTGACCTACAGAGACTACGAGCAGTACTTC
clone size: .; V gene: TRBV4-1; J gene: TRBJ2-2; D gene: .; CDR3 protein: CASSLRDPTNTGELFF; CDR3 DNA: TGCGCCAGCAGCCTCCGGGACCCAACGAACACCGGGGAGCTGTTTTTT
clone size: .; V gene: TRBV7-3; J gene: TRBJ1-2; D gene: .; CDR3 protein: CASRTKGQNKGYTF; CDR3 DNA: TGTGCCAGCAGGACAAAAGGACAGAACAAAGGCTACACCTTC